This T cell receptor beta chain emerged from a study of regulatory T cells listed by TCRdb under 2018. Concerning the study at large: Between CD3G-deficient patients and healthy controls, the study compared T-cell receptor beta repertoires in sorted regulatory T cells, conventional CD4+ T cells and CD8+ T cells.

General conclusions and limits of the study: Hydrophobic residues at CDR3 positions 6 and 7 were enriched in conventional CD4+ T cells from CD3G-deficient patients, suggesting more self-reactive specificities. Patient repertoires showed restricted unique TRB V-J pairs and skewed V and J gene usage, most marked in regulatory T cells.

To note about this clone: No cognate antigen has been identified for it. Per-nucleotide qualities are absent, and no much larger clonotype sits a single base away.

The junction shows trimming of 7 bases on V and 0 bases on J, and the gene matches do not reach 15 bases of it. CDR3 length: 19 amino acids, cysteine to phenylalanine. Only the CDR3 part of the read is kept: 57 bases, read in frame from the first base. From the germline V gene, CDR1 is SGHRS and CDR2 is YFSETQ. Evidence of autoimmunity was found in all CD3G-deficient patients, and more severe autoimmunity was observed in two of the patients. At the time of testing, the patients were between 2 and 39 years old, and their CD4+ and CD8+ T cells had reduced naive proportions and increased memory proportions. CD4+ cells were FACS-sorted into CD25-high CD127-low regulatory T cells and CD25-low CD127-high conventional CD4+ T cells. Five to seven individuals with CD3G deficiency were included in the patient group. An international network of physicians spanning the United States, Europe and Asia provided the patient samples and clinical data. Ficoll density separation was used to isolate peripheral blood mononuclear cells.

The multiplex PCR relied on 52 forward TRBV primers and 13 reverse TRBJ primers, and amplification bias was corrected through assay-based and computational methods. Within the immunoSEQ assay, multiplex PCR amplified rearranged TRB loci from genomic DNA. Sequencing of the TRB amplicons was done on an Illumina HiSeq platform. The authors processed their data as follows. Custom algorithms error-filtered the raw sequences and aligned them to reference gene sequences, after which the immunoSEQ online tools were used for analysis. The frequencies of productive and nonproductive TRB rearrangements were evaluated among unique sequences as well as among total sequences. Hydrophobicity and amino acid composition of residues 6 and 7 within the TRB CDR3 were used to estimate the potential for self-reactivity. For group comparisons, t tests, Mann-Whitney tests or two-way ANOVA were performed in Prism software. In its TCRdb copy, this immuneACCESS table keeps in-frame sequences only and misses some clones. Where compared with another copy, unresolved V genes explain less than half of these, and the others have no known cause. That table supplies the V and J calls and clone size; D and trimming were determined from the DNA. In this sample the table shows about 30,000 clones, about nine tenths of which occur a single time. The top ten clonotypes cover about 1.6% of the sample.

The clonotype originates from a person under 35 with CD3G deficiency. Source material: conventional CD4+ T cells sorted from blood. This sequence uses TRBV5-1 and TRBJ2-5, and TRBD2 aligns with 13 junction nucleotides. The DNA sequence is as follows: TGCGCCAGCTCAAGTGGGGGGACTAGCGGGGTTCTCTACCAAGAGACCCAGTACTTC. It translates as CASSSGGTSGVLYQETQYF.